A single sample is the source of the 20 T cell receptor beta chains below, sequenced in a study of vaccination effects on CD4 cells after COVID-19. Antigen-specific CD4+ T cells were expanded with viral peptide pools in the ViraFEST assay before sequencing. Culture lasted around eleven days before CD4+ T cell isolation. Participants received two doses of either the BNT162b2 or mRNA-1273 vaccine. Measured with immunoSEQ multiplex PCR; TCRdb has only the in-frame clones, and not every one. The sample lists about 22,000 clones, 60% to 80% occurring once. Antigens for these TCRs are unknown. The sample consisted of CD4+ T cells from PBMCs cultured with HCoV-NL63 spike peptides, taken after COVID-19 vaccination. All receptors come from a human donor who received a COVID-19 vaccine.

The J gene is TRBJ2-7, the V gene TRBV4-2; TRBD1 matches 11 bases. CDR3 length: 15 residues. The germline CDR1 and CDR2 sequences are LGHNA and YNFKEQ. The junction had 2 bases not matched to a gene; V was cut back by 1 base and J by 3 bases. CDR3 loop: CASSQAGTGGYEQYF. The CDR3 coding sequence is TGTGCCAGCAGCCAAGCCGGGACAGGGGGCTACGAGCAGTACTTC.

This clone was seen once. The chain combines TRBV30 with TRBJ1-1; the D gene is possibly TRBD1 (5 bases). The germline V and J ends were trimmed by 7 bases and 0 bases, with 12 bases remaining between them. The CDR3 totals 13 residues. Germline V lookup: CDR1 GTSNPN, CDR2 SVGIG (reference sequence). In DNA form, the CDR3 reads TGTGCCTCAAGTCAGGGCGTGAACACTGAAGCTTTCTTT. Translated, it gives CASSQGVNTEAFF.

The gene calls are TRBV19 and TRBJ1-5, with D hard to call. This CDR3 is 13 amino acids long. V was pared by 3 bases and J by 0 bases, with 3 bases between. Germline V gene sequence: CDR1 LNHDA, CDR2 SQIVND (reference sequence). CDR3 bases: TGTGCCAGTAGTATCAGTAGCAATCAGCCCCAGCATTTT. Residues: CASSISSNQPQHF.

The rearrangement uses TRBV9 and TRBJ2-6, with D possibly TRBD1 on 6 matching bases. The V end lost 4 bases, the J end lost 0 bases, and 11 bases lay between the germline ends. The CDR3 totals 16 residues. The germline CDR1 and CDR2 sequences are SGDLS and YYNGEE. The CDR3 bases are TGTGCCAGCAGCTCTGACAGGAGCTCTGGGGCCAACGTCCTGACTTTC. Its translation: CASSSDRSSGANVLTF.

This clone was found a few times. The J gene is TRBJ1-2, the V gene TRBV6-2 or TRBV6-3; the D gene is possibly TRBD1 (6 bases). V was trimmed by 6 bases and J by 4 bases, leaving 12 bases between them. The CDR3 spans 13 residues. In germline, CDR1 is MNHEY, CDR2 SVGEGT. The CDR3 protein is CASSSQGPYGYTF. The CDR3 DNA reads as TGTGCCAGCAGCTCACAGGGTCCCTATGGCTACACCTTC.

This clone was counted a few times. The genes are TRBV28 and TRBJ1-6, with D tentatively TRBD1 (5 bases). V shed 3 bases and J shed 9 bases, with 18 bases lying between them. In germline, CDR1 is MDHEN, CDR2 SYDVKM. The CDR3 is 16 residues long. CDR3 protein: CASSLQKGRGSSPLHF. The CDR3 DNA sequence: TGTGCCAGCAGTTTGCAGAAGGGGCGGGGGAGTTCACCCCTCCACTTT. Using reference TRBV28 and TRBJ1-6 for the parts outside the CDR3, the full variable domain is DVKVTQSSRYLVKRTGEKVFLECVQDMDHENMFWYRQDPGLGLRLIYFSYDVKMKEKGDIPEGYSVSREKKERFSLILESASTNQTSMYLCASSLQKGRGSSPLHFGNGTRLTVT.

The chain carries TRBV7-8 and TRBJ1-1, with a tentative D call TRBD1 (6 bases). Germline V gene data show CDR1 as SGHVS and CDR2 as FQNEAQ. V was trimmed by 1 base and J by 5 bases, leaving 14 bases between them. This CDR3 is 15 amino acids long. The CDR3 bases are TGTGCCAGCAGCTTAGTTTCCGGGACAATTACTGAAGCTTTCTTT. As protein: CASSLVSGTITEAFF.

The rearrangement uses TRBV7-2 and TRBJ2-1; D is uncertain. Germline V gene lookup returns CDR1 SGHTA and CDR2 FQGNSA. CDR3 length: 12 amino acids. The ends were cut back, 4 bases at V and 9 bases at J, with 10 bases in the middle. CDR3 in DNA: TGTGCCAGCAGCTCCCAATCTACTGAGCAGTTCTTC. It is translated as CASSSQSTEQFF.

The rearrangement joins TRBV4-1 to TRBJ2-2; D uncertain. Germline CDR1 reads MGHRA; CDR2 reads YSYEKL. The length of the CDR3 is 14 residues. The V and J ends lost 0 bases and 6 bases respectively, with 8 bases between them. In DNA form, the CDR3 reads TGCGCCAGCAGCCAAGATGGTGCGGCCGGGGAGCTGTTTTTT. Protein sequence: CASSQDGAAGELFF.

The chain couples TRBV9 to TRBJ2-5, with TRBD1 matching over 8 bases. There are 17 residues in the CDR3. CDR1 and CDR2 (germline): SGDLS, YYNGEE. V gave up 0 bases and J gave up 1 base; unmatched junction bases: 8. Here the CDR3 reads CASSVGWGQVPQETQYF. CDR3 sequence (DNA): TGTGCCAGCAGCGTAGGGTGGGGACAGGTGCCCCAAGAGACCCAGTACTTC. The full variable domain, with the rest looked up from reference TRBV9 and TRBJ2-5, is DSGVTQTPKHLITATGQRVTLRCSPRSGDLSVYWYQQSLDQGLQFLIQYYNGEERAKGNILERFSAQQFPDLHSELNLSSLELGDSALYFCASSVGWGQVPQETQYFGPGTRLLVL.

As DNA, the CDR3 is TGTGCCAGCAGTCATTACGCCCGGGCCGGAAACACCATATATTTT. It specifies CASSHYARAGNTIYF. The V call is TRBV5-4, the J call TRBJ1-3; no firm D call. Trimming left V 5 bases short and J 4 bases short, with 16 bases between. Germline V CDR1 and CDR2: SGHNT, YYREEE (reference sequence). The CDR3 spans 15 residues.

This clone has just a few counts. The chain combines TRBV9 with TRBJ1-5; no clear D gene. The CDR3 has 13 amino acids. CDR1 SGDLS and CDR2 YYNGEE come from the germline V gene. V was clipped by 3 bases and J by 1 base, with 5 bases between them. The CDR3: CASSGGSNQPQHF. The CDR3 DNA reads as TGTGCCAGCAGCGGGGGAAGCAATCAGCCCCAGCATTTT.

This chain joins TRBV10-3 and TRBJ2-1; 9 nucleotides match TRBD2. Per germline, CDR1 ENHRY and CDR2 SYGVKD. There are 12 residues in the CDR3. The V gene end was trimmed by 9 bases and the J gene end by 8 bases; junction bases not matched to a gene: 5. The DNA for the CDR3 is TGTGCCATTAGCGGGAGCTTCGATGAGCAGTTCTTC. Translated: CAISGSFDEQFF.

The J gene is TRBJ2-7, the V gene TRBV3-1 (or the pseudogene TRBV3-2); TRBD1 aligns across 8 bases. The trim removed 1 base at V and 3 bases at J, leaving 8 bases unmatched. This CDR3 has 16 residues. Germline V gene sequence: CDR1 LGHDT, CDR2 YNNKEL (reference sequence). The CDR3 nucleotides are TGTGCCAGCAGCCAAGTTCAGGGGGCGCCCCGCTACGAGCAGTACTTC. It specifies CASSQVQGAPRYEQYF.

The V gene is TRBV2, the J gene TRBJ2-2; TRBD1 is a possible D gene (6 bases). CDR3 length equals 14 residues. Trimming took 8 bases from V and 3 from J, leaving 13 bases between them. Looked up from germline, CDR1 is SNHLY and CDR2 is FYNNEI. The CDR3 sequence is CASSLKGDTGELFF. Here the CDR3 DNA reads TGTGCCAGCTCCCTAAAGGGGGACACCGGGGAGCTGTTTTTT.

This clone was picked up one time. The chain couples TRBV30 to TRBJ1-1; possible D gene TRBD1, 6 bases. Germline V gene sequence: CDR1 GTSNPN, CDR2 SVGIG (reference sequence). Deletions cut 4 bases from V and 2 bases from J, with 20 bases between. CDR3 length equals 16 residues. The CDR3 loop is CAWKQRPTGRNTEAFF. CDR3 nucleotides: TGTGCCTGGAAGCAGAGGCCGACAGGAAGAAACACTGAAGCTTTCTTT.

CDR3 in amino acids: CASSRTANEQFF. As DNA, the CDR3 is TGTGCCAGCAGCCGGACAGCCAATGAGCAGTTCTTC. The rearrangement uses TRBV6-2 or TRBV6-3 and TRBJ2-1; D is possibly TRBD1 (6 bases). CDR1 and CDR2 from the germline V gene are MNHEY and SVGEGT. The CDR3 is 12 residues long. V was shortened by 6 bases and J by 6 bases, with 9 bases between the two germline ends.

The chain carries TRBV14 and TRBJ1-2; D is ambiguous. CDR3 size: 13 residues. The germline CDR1 and CDR2 sequences are SGHDN and FVKESK. V lost 6 bases to trimming and J lost 2 bases, with 10 bases between them. The CDR3 region is CASSPGTNYGYTF. The DNA for the CDR3 is TGTGCCAGCAGTCCGGGAACAAACTATGGCTACACCTTC.

The gene calls are TRBV29-1 and TRBJ2-1; the match to TRBD1 covers 9 bases. Germline V gene sequence: CDR1 SQVTM, CDR2 ANQGSEA. This CDR3 comprises 14 residues. Trimming removed 7 bases from V and 4 bases from J; junction bases left unmatched: 8. As DNA, the CDR3 is TGCAGCGCGGAAACAGGGGGCTTTTACAATGAGCAGTTCTTC. Amino acid sequence: CSAETGGFYNEQFF.

The chain is built from TRBV15 and TRBJ2-3; TRBD1 might be the D (6 bases). Deletions cut 1 base from V and 4 bases from J, with 12 bases between. Germline V gene sequence: CDR1 LNHNV, CDR2 YYDKDF (reference sequence). The CDR3 is 15 amino acids. CDR3 DNA sequence: TGTGCCACCAGCAGAGCCAGGGGCTCCGCAGATACGCAGTATTTT. Translating gives CATSRARGSADTQYF.